Sequencing of this T cell receptor beta chain was carried out in a study of blood T cell repertoires in COVID-19. About the study: Both acute and convalescent COVID-19 samples were obtained from the United States, Italy and Spain.

V gave up 6 bases and J gave up 7 bases; unmatched junction bases: 9. Germline V lookup: CDR1 SNHLY, CDR2 FYNNEI. The CDR3 extends over 15 amino acids. In the authors' workflow: Estimation of nucleated cell counts was performed using reference gene primer amplification. Here immunoSEQ multiplex PCR was the method, and the copy in TCRdb shows in-frame clones only, minus some. V and J calls plus clone size are reproduced from that table; the DNA served to infer D and trimming. This repertoire shows about 220,000 clones, about 91% found once; its top ten account for 2.5% to 3%. Which cohort a participant joined came from the clinical history participants gave.

The sample was PBMCs or T cells enriched from blood (not recorded which). This receptor was obtained from a woman aged 30 to 39 with acute COVID-19. The chain recombines TRBV2 with TRBJ1-4; 9 bases fit TRBD1. CDR3 amino acids: CASSGPTGGSEKLFF. The CDR3 DNA reads as TGTGCCAGCAGCGGGCCGACAGGGGGAAGTGAAAAACTGTTTTTT.